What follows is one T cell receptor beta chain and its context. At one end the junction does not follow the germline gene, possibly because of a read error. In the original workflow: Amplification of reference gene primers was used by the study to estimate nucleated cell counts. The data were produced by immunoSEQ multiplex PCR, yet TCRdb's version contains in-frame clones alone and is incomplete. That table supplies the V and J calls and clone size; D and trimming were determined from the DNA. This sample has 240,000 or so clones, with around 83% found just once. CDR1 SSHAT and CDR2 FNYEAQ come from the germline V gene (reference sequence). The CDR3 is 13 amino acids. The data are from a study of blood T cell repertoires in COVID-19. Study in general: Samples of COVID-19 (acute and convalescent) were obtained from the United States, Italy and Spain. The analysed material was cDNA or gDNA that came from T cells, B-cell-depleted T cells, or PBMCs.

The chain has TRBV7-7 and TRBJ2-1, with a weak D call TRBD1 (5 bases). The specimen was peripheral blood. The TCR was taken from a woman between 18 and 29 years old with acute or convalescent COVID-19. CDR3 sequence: CASSLEGVNEQFF. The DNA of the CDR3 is TGTGCTAGCAGCTTAGAAGGGGTTAATGAGCAGTTCTTC.